This T cell receptor (beta chain) was sequenced in a study of cytomegalovirus exposure and HLA in healthy donors. Looking at the study overall: Assignment to the Caucasian-associated ancestry cluster applied to more than 75% of the approximately 420 genotyped donors.

V was pared by 4 bases and J by 0 bases, with 5 bases of the junction left unmatched. In germline, CDR1 is LGHNA, CDR2 YNFKEQ. The CDR3 has 17 residues. Whole-study results and caveats: Reports described diagnosis of cytomegalovirus status by the classifier as highly specific and sensitive. Accurate prediction of HLA-A and HLA-B alleles (for most subjects) was reportedly achieved from TCR beta sequences.

Remarks on this clone: The antigen is undetermined.

PCR was performed using 60 Vbeta and 13 Jbeta primers. As handled by the study authors: About 88 million unique TCR beta chains, about 11 million of them shared, were counted by a later analysis. Sequenced by immunoSEQ multiplex PCR; TCRdb stores in-frame clones only, minus some. V and J calls and clone size come straight from that table; D and trimming were deduced from the DNA. The table has 150,000 to 200,000 clones, 80% seen once. This TCR derives from a woman aged 40 to 55 in good health and CMV-seronegative. Sequenced material: PBMCs. This rearrangement joins TRBV4-2 to TRBJ2-1; 11 bases are a match to TRBD2. In DNA, the CDR3 is TGTGCCAGCAGCCCCCTTAGCGGGAGGGCCTCCTACAATGAGCAGTTCTTC. Translation: CASSPLSGRASYNEQFF.